This entry lists 30 T cell receptor delta chains sequenced from one sample in a study of fetal and pediatric gammadelta thymocytes. TCRdb re-called the reads using CATT. The top ten hold roughly 24% of the sample, which has roughly 640 delta-chain clones, 25% to 30% seen once. Fetal thymuses came from elective pregnancy terminations at 14 to 22 weeks gestation. Source material: Vgamma9Vdelta2 gamma-delta T cells from the thymus. Subset in this sample: sorted CD3+gammadeltaTCR+Vgamma9+Vdelta2+ thymocytes. The receptors shown here come from a human fetus.

By frequency in the sample, this clone is large. The rearrangement links TRDV2 to TRDJ2; 8 positions match TRDD3. CDR3 length equals 15 residues. CDR1 and CDR2 (germline): GEAIGNYY, EKD. The V and J ends lost 6 bases and 0 bases, in that order; junction bases with no gene match: 5. The CDR3, as DNA: TGTGCCTGTTCTCCTGGGGGAGCTTTGACAGCACAACTCTTCTTT. This encodes CACSPGGALTAQLFF.

This clone is labeled as hyperexpanded. The V call is TRDV2, the J call TRDJ3; 9 bases match TRDD3. Germline CDR1 reads GEAIGNYY; CDR2 reads EKD. V was clipped by 1 base and J by 4 bases; unmatched bases: 1. There are 16 residues in the CDR3. CDR3 protein: CACDTGGYWDTRQMFF. The CDR3, as DNA: TGTGCCTGTGACACTGGGGGATATTGGGACACCCGACAGATGTTTTTC.

Concerning this clone itself: Since a far larger clone is one base different, this is likely a read error. This chain links TRDV2 with TRDJ3; D unclear. As TCRdb names no J gene, one was assigned here on the basis of a DNA match to germline. There are 18 residues in the CDR3. Germline CDR1 is GEAIGNYY and CDR2 is EKD. As DNA, the CDR3 is TGTGCCCGTGACACCGTAACTTCGAGCTCCTGGGACACCCGACAGATGTTTTTC. Amino acid sequence: CARDTVTSSSWDTRQMFF.

This clone was seen only a few times. It may be a read error: a sequence one base away is much more abundant. This sequence joins TRDV2 and TRDJ3; 13 bases are shared with TRDD3. Per germline, CDR1 GEAIGNYY and CDR2 EKD. This CDR3 has 19 amino acids. The CDR3 loop reads CACDVLGDTRSWDIRQMFF. The CDR3 DNA follows: TGTGCCTGTGACGTACTGGGGGATACGCGGTCCTGGGACATCCGACAGATGTTTTTC.

Turning to this clone: It differs at one base from a far larger clone, so likely a read error. V gene TRDV2 was called; the J gene was not; the table assigns TRDD3, which was not confirmed against the DNA. This CDR3 has 15 amino acids. Germline V gives CDR1 GEAIGNYY, CDR2 EKD. The CDR3 region is CACDTRRGYTDKPIF. CDR3 nucleotides: TGTGCCTGTGACACTAGGAGGGGATACACCGATAAACCCATCTTT.

Points on this clone: A far larger clone lies a single base away; this is likely a read error. The chain is built from TRDV2 and TRDJ3, with 11 bases fitting TRDD3. The J gene was not available in TCRdb and was assigned here by matching the DNA to germline segments. V lost 0 bases, J lost 2 bases, and 2 bases stayed unmatched. The length of the CDR3 is 18 residues. Germline V gene lookup returns CDR1 GEAIGNYY and CDR2 EKD. The CDR3 spells CACDTWGIRPWDTRQMFF. Here the CDR3 DNA reads TGTGCCTGTGACACCTGGGGGATACGCCCCTGGGACACCCGACAGATGTTTTTC.

The chain combines TRDV2 with TRDJ1; 13 nucleotides line up with TRDD3. CDR1 is GEAIGNYY and CDR2 is EKD in the germline V gene. V was pared by 0 bases and J by 6 bases, with 3 bases of the junction left unmatched. There are 15 residues in the CDR3. CDR3 sequence: CACDTVLGDTHKLIF. In DNA form, the CDR3 reads TGTGCCTGTGACACCGTACTGGGGGATACGCATAAACTCATCTTT.

Regarding this clone: TCRdb records a much larger clone's protein for this DNA, with a difference at residue 9 that likely arises from a read error; the protein given is the translation of the DNA. This rearrangement joins TRDV2 to TRDJ3; perhaps TRDD3 as D (5 bases). TCRdb offers no J gene call, so here the DNA was matched to germline to obtain one. The germline V gene encodes CDR1 GEAIGNYY and CDR2 EKD. With 7 bases removed from V and 2 bases from J, the gap between germline ends came to 17 bases. This CDR3 contains 17 residues. CDR3 nucleotide sequence: TGTGCCTGCCCCGTACTGGCGAGCGCCTGGGACACCCGACAGATGTTTTTC. Its translation is CACPVLASAWDTRQMFF.

There are a few counts of this clone. With a far larger clone one base away, a read error is the likely cause. The chain employs TRDV1 and TRDJ3, with 8 bases that match TRDD3. Germline lookup yields CDR1 TSWWSYY and CDR2 QGS. This CDR3 is 18 amino acids long. J gave up 0 bases and V 1 base, and 2 bases lay outside the gene matches. In DNA, the CDR3 is TGTGCTCTTGGGGAACGGGGATACTGCTCCTGGGACACCCGACAGATGTTTTTC. It yields the protein CALGERGYCSWDTRQMFF.

Worth noting for this clone: A far larger clone is one nucleotide away, so this likely arose from a read error. The identical CDR3 is also encoded by other nucleotide sequences in the sample. The rearrangement uses TRDV2 and TRDJ3, with 9 bases fitting TRDD3. The J gene, absent from TCRdb, was called here by matching the DNA to germline. V was pared by 3 bases and J by 0 bases, with 8 bases of the junction left unmatched. Looked up from germline, CDR1 is GEAIGNYY and CDR2 is EKD. There are 19 residues in the CDR3. CDR3 in amino acids: CACDPAGDTFSWDTRQMFF. The CDR3 DNA sequence: TGTGCCTGTGACCCTGCGGGGGATACATTCTCCTGGGACACCCGACAGATGTTTTTC.

This clone is large (0.1 to 1%) within its sample. This chain joins TRDV2 and TRDJ3, with 9 bases that match TRDD3. Trimming removed 2 bases from V and 0 bases from J; junction bases left unmatched: 4. Germline loops: CDR1 GEAIGNYY, CDR2 EKD. The length of the CDR3 is 18 residues. CDR3 sequence (DNA): TGTGCCTGTGACAAATACTGGGGGAGCTCCTGGGACACCCGACAGATGTTTTTC. Amino acids: CACDKYWGSSWDTRQMFF.

Remarks on this clone: TCRdb has a much larger clone's protein, which differs at residue 9 from the translation of this DNA, likely because of a read error; what is shown is the protein translated from the DNA. The V call is TRDV2, the J call TRDJ3; TRDD3 agrees at 9 bases. No J gene is reported in TCRdb; it was inferred here by comparing the DNA with germline. The CDR3 is 17 residues long. Germline CDR1 is GEAIGNYY and CDR2 is EKD. Unmatched junction bases numbered 5, after V lost 4 bases and J lost 2 bases. The CDR3 loop is CACEYWGSPWDTRQMFF. For the CDR3, the DNA is TGTGCCTGTGAGTACTGGGGGAGCCCCTGGGACACCCGACAGATGTTTTTC.

Worth noting for this clone: Since a far larger clone is one base different, this is likely a read error. The chain carries TRDV1 and TRDJ3; 8 bases match TRDD3. Per germline, CDR1 TSWWSYY and CDR2 QGS. This CDR3 region has 18 residues. The CDR3, as DNA: TGTTCTCTTGGGGAACGGGGATACTCCTCCTGGGACACCCGACAGATGTTTTTC. Translation gives CSLGERGYSSWDTRQMFF.

By proportion, this clone is large. This sequence joins TRDV2 and TRDJ2, with 10 bases matching TRDD3. The V and J ends lost 6 bases and 1 base, in that order; junction bases with no gene match: 4. Germline CDR1 and CDR2: GEAIGNYY and EKD. The CDR3 sequence is 15 residues long. The CDR3 bases are TGTGCCTGTACTGGGGGATCCATTTTGACAGCACAACTCTTCTTT. Protein sequence: CACTGGSILTAQLFF.

Notes on this clone: Given a far larger clone just one base away, this is likely a sequencing read error. This chain connects TRDV2 to TRDJ3; 9 bases align to TRDD3. From germline, CDR1 is GEAIGNYY and CDR2 EKD. The CDR3 consists of 16 residues. The CDR3 sequence: CACDTGGYWVTRQMFF. CDR3 coding DNA: TGTGCCTGTGACACTGGGGGATATTGGGTCACCCGACAGATGTTTTTC.

With respect to this clone: This DNA's translation differs at residue 11 from TCRdb's protein, which comes from a much larger clone; a read error is likely, and the protein shown is translated from the DNA. J is TRDJ3 and V is TRDV2, with 9 positions matching TRDD3. The J gene is not listed in TCRdb, so it was assigned here from a DNA match to germline. The CDR3 runs to 17 residues. Germline V gene data show CDR1 as GEAIGNYY and CDR2 as EKD. CDR3 DNA: TGTGCCTGTGAGTACTGGGGGAGCTCCTGGAACACCCGACAGATGTTTTTC. Its protein product is CACEYWGSSWNTRQMFF.

By share, this clone ranks as medium-sized. The genes are TRDV2 and TRDJ3; 9 nucleotides align to TRDD3. Germline loops: CDR1 GEAIGNYY, CDR2 EKD. V trimming: 1 base; J trimming: 3 bases; junction bases outside the gene matches: 0. The CDR3 runs 16 residues. In nucleotides, the CDR3 is TGTGCCTGTGACACGGGGATACGCTGGGACACCCGACAGATGTTTTTC. Translating gives CACDTGIRWDTRQMFF.

About this clone itself: With only one base between it and a far larger clone, this is likely a read error. This chain connects TRDV2 to TRDJ3; TRDD3 matches at 10 bases. TCRdb records no J gene; here it was assigned by comparing the DNA to germline. The CDR3 is 18 residues long. Per germline, CDR1 GEAIGNYY and CDR2 EKD. V shed 0 bases, J shed 2 bases, and the junction held 3 bases outside the gene matches. The CDR3 region has the DNA TGTGCCTGTGACACCGTACTGGGGGATGCCTGGGACACCCGACAGATGTTTTTC. Protein: CACDTVLGDAWDTRQMFF.

On this clone itself: A read error is likely here: a far larger clone is one base away. This specimen includes other DNA sequences encoding the same CDR3. V and J are TRDV2 and TRDJ1, with D possibly matching TRDD3 (5 bases). Germline values: CDR1 GEAIGNYY, CDR2 EKD. This CDR3 has 13 residues. The V and J ends lost 0 bases and 5 bases respectively, with 9 bases between them. CDR3 region: CACDTGGPDKLIF. The CDR3 region has the DNA TGTGCCTGTGACACCGGGGGCCCAGATAAACTCATCTTT.

Comment on this clone: Since a far larger clone is one base different, this is likely a read error. This CDR3 is also generated by other DNA sequences in the sample. The chain uses TRDV2 and TRDJ3; 10 positions agree with TRDD3. The CDR3 contains 17 residues. The germline gives CDR1 GEAIGNYY, CDR2 EKD. In nucleotides, the CDR3 is TGTGCCTGTGACACTGGGGGATACTCCTGGGACACGCGACAGATGTTTTTC. It codes for CACDTGGYSWDTRQMFF.

This clone was picked up a small number of times. This sequence is one base from a far larger clone and is likely a read error. Distinct nucleotide sequences in the sample also encode this CDR3. This rearrangement joins TRDV3 to TRDJ3; 7 nucleotides align to TRDD3. Germline CDR1 reads TVYSNPD; CDR2 reads GDNSRS (reference sequence). The CDR3 covers 16 residues. CDR3 DNA: TGTGCCTTTTGTCTGGGGGGCTCCTGGGACACACGACAGATGTTTTTC. Protein sequence: CAFCLGGSWDTRQMFF.

By share, this clone counts as medium-sized. The V and J genes are TRDV2 and TRDJ3; unclear D gene. Germline lookup yields CDR1 GEAIGNYY and CDR2 EKD. The CDR3 has 13 amino acids. Deletions cut 0 bases from V and 4 bases from J, with 0 bases between. The CDR3 here is CACDTWDTRQMFF. CDR3 DNA: TGTGCCTGTGACACCTGGGACACCCGACAGATGTTTTTC.

To note about this clone: A read error is likely here: a far larger clone is one base away. The chain carries TRDV2 and TRDJ2, with TRDD3 matching over 8 bases. TCRdb offers no J gene call, so here the DNA was matched to germline to obtain one. The junction had 4 bases not matched to a gene; V was cut back by 0 bases and J by 5 bases. The germline V gene has CDR1 GEAIGNYY and CDR2 EKD. CDR3 length equals 15 residues. CDR3 protein: CACDTLLGGTAQLFF. In DNA, the CDR3 is TGTGCCTGTGACACCTTACTGGGGGGTACAGCACAACTCTTCTTT.

This clone is large within its sample. The J gene is TRDJ3, the V gene TRDV2; the match to TRDD3 covers 8 bases. The CDR3 has 18 amino acids. Trimming at V came to 0 bases and at J to 0 bases, leaving 3 bases not matched to a gene. Germline CDR1 is GEAIGNYY and CDR2 is EKD. CDR3 DNA: TGTGCCTGTGACACCGCTGGGGGAAGCTCCTGGGACACCCGACAGATGTTTTTC. Its protein product is CACDTAGGSSWDTRQMFF.

Points on this clone: This clone may be a read error of a much larger clone one base away. J is TRDJ3 and V is TRDV2; 9 bases align to TRDD3. The germline V gene encodes CDR1 GEAIGNYY and CDR2 EKD. The CDR3 consists of 19 residues. CDR3 coding DNA: TGTGCCTGTGACATTTACTGGGGGAAAAGCTCCTGGGACACCCAACAGATGTTTTTC. It translates to CACDIYWGKSSWDTQQMFF.

This clone was observed a few times. A read error may be the cause here, since a much bigger clone is one base away. Other DNA sequences of this sample code for an identical CDR3. The chain joins TRDV2 to TRDJ3; D might be TRDD3 (5 bases). Germline V CDR1 and CDR2: GEAIGNYY, EKD. Trimming removed 1 base at V and 0 bases at J, with 9 bases between. The CDR3 is made up of 17 amino acids. The CDR3 is CACDTGGVSWDTRQMFF. CDR3 nucleotide sequence: TGTGCCTGTGACACGGGGGGGGTCTCCTGGGACACCCGACAGATGTTTTTC.

This clone is categorized as large. This chain connects TRDV2 to TRDJ1; weak D call: TRDD3 (6 bases). Per germline, CDR1 GEAIGNYY and CDR2 EKD. The CDR3 sequence is 13 residues long. V lost 0 bases to trimming and J lost 2 bases, with 6 bases between them. The chain's CDR3 is CACDTWGTDKLIF. The CDR3 nucleotides are TGTGCCTGTGACACCTGGGGGACCGATAAACTCATCTTT.

Notes on this clone: A single base is all that separates this from a far larger clone, so a read error is likely. The chain combines TRDV2 with TRDJ3; 11 positions agree with TRDD3. No J gene was available from TCRdb, and it was assigned here by a germline match of the DNA. This CDR3 is built from 16 residues. Germline CDR1 is GEAIGNYY and CDR2 is EKD. The CDR3 nucleotides read TGTGCCTATGACACTGGGGGATATTGGGACACCCGACAGATGTTTTTC. It codes for CAYDTGGYWDTRQMFF.

This clone counts as large. The chain uses TRDV2 and TRDJ3; 13 nucleotides align to TRDD3. The CDR3 totals 19 residues. Germline CDR1 and CDR2: GEAIGNYY and EKD. The trim removed 0 bases at V and 3 bases at J, leaving 4 bases unmatched. The CDR3 reads CACDTVLGDTRWDTRQMFF. DNA for the CDR3: TGTGCCTGTGACACCGTACTGGGGGATACGCGCTGGGACACCCGACAGATGTTTTTC.

A remark on this clone: A single base is all that separates this from a far larger clone, so a read error is likely. The rearrangement joins TRDV2 to TRDJ3, with D possibly matching TRDD3 (6 bases). The J gene, missing from TCRdb, was assigned here through DNA to germline matching. Germline CDR1 reads GEAIGNYY; CDR2 reads EKD. Trimming removed 3 bases at V and 1 base at J, with 9 bases between. The CDR3 is made up of 16 amino acids. CDR3 region: CACDAGGSWDTRQMFF. For the CDR3, the DNA is TGTGCCTGTGACGCCGGGGGATCCTGGGACACCCGACAGATGTTTTTC.